This entry lists 10 T cell receptor beta chains sequenced from one sample in a study of shared clonotypes between healthy human individuals. Clones were sequenced by immunoSEQ multiplex PCR, and TCRdb holds only the in-frame ones, with some missing. The sample includes about 2.4 million clones, roughly 93% of them seen just once. The specimen sequenced was naive CD4+ T cells from PBMCs. The subset: CD45RA+ positively selected. These TCRs come from a man aged 18 to 30 in good health. Some clones in this sample may be carry-over from other donors' samples.

This clone was detected once. This chain links TRBV11-2 with TRBJ2-1; TRBD2 matches 7 bases. V gave up 4 bases and J gave up 4 bases; unmatched junction bases: 10. Germline V CDR1 and CDR2: SGHAT, FQNNGV. This CDR3 is built from 16 residues. The CDR3 nucleotides read TGTGCCAGCAGCTACCGTGCGGGAGATGTTTACAATGAGCAGTTCTTC. Protein sequence: CASSYRAGDVYNEQFF.

The chain carries TRBV4-3 and TRBJ2-1; the D is unclear. CDR1 and CDR2 (germline): LGHNA, YSLEER. V was clipped by 0 bases and J by 0 bases, with 12 bases between them. The CDR3 extends over 17 amino acids. CDR3 bases: TGCGCCAGCAGCCAAGAATCGGCAGGAAGCTCCTACAATGAGCAGTTCTTC. Amino acid sequence: CASSQESAGSSYNEQFF.

The CDR3 loop is CASSRAQGPNQPQHF. In nucleotides, the CDR3 is TGTGCCAGTAGCAGAGCACAGGGGCCCAATCAGCCCCAGCATTTT. The V gene is TRBV19, the J gene TRBJ1-5, with 7 bases aligning to TRBD1. With V trimmed by 6 bases and J by 3 bases, 8 bases remained unmatched. The length of the CDR3 is 15 residues. The germline V gene encodes CDR1 LNHDA and CDR2 SQIVND (reference sequence).

In nucleotides, the CDR3 is TGTGCCAGCAGCTTAGCTGGGACAGGGAGTTCACCCCTCCACTTT. Protein: CASSLAGTGSSPLHF. The gene calls are TRBV7-9 and TRBJ1-6; 9 bases line up with TRBD1. CDR1 is SEHNR, CDR2 FQNEAQ, per germline (reference sequence). CDR3 length: 15 amino acids. Trimming removed 0 bases from V and 9 bases from J; junction bases left unmatched: 3.

The chain joins TRBV6-5 to TRBJ2-7, with D tentatively TRBD2 (5 bases). Germline V gene lookup returns CDR1 MNHEY and CDR2 SVGAGI. The V and J ends lost 6 bases and 1 base respectively, with 13 bases between them. The length of the CDR3 is 14 residues. CDR3 coding DNA: TGTGCCAGCAGCCCCCTAGAGGGATCCTACGAGCAGTACTTC. Its protein is CASSPLEGSYEQYF.

V gene TRBV19 combines with J gene TRBJ1-2, with D possibly being TRBD1 (5 bases). Trimming shortened V by 2 bases and J by 4 bases, and 8 bases separated the two germline ends. Germline values: CDR1 LNHDA, CDR2 SQIVND (reference sequence). The CDR3 is 13 residues long. CDR3 in DNA: TGTGCCAGTAGTATAAGGGGAATCTATGGCTACACCTTC. This codes for CASSIRGIYGYTF.

This chain connects TRBV2 to TRBJ1-2; D is unclear. Germline values: CDR1 SNHLY, CDR2 FYNNEI. Trimming took 0 bases from V and 0 from J, leaving 14 bases between them. The CDR3 is made up of 17 amino acids. CDR3 sequence (DNA): TGTGCCAGCAGTGAAGCGCAATCGGGCAAGCCTAACTATGGCTACACCTTC. Protein: CASSEAQSGKPNYGYTF. The whole variable domain, remainder taken from reference TRBV2 and TRBJ1-2, is EPEVTQTPSHQVTQMGQEVILRCVPISNHLYFYWYRQILGQKVEFLVSFYNNEISEKSEIFDDQFSVERPDGSNFTLKIRSTKLEDSAMYFCASSEAQSGKPNYGYTFGSGTRLTVV.

The chain links TRBV12-5 to TRBJ1-3; TRBD1 agrees at 7 bases. After removal of 5 bases from V and 2 bases from J, the junction contained 3 bases not matched to a gene. The CDR3 length is 14 residues. Germline CDR1 and CDR2: LGHNT and FRNRAP. CDR3 sequence reads: CASGTGQPGNTIYF. CDR3 coding DNA: TGTGCTAGTGGTACGGGACAGCCTGGAAACACCATATATTTT.

V gene TRBV7-2 combines with J gene TRBJ2-1; TRBD2 matches at 7 bases. CDR3 length: 15 amino acids. The V gene's germline CDR1 is SGHTA and CDR2 FQGNSA. V trimming: 2 bases; J trimming: 6 bases; junction bases outside the gene matches: 7. The CDR3 is CASSLRLASGNEQFF. The CDR3 bases are TGTGCCAGCAGCTTAAGACTCGCTAGCGGCAATGAGCAGTTCTTC.

The chain joins TRBV7-2 to TRBJ2-5; D perhaps matches TRBD2 (6 bases). The CDR3 has 15 residues. The V and J ends lost 7 bases and 2 bases respectively, with 17 bases between them. Germline loops: CDR1 SGHTA, CDR2 FQGNSA. CDR3 region: CASTRRGREQETQYF. The CDR3 DNA reads as TGTGCCAGCACCCGGCGGGGCAGGGAGCAAGAGACCCAGTACTTC.